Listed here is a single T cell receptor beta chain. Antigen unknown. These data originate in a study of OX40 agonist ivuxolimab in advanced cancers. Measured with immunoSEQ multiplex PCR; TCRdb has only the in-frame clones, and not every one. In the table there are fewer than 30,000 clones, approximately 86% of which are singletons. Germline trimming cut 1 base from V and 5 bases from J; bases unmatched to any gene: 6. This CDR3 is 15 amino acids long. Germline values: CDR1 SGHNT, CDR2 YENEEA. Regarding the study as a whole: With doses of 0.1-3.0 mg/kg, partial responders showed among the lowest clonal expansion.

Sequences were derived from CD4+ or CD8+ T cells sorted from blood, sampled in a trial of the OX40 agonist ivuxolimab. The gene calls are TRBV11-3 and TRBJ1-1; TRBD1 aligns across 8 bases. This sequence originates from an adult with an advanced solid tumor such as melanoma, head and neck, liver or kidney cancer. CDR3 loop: CASSLGQGARTEAFF. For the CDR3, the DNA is TGTGCCAGCAGCTTAGGTCAGGGGGCGAGGACTGAAGCTTTCTTT.